The 20 T cell receptor beta chains listed next were all sequenced from one sample in a study of beta chain features in type 1 diabetes. Study-level points and caveats: TCRB CDR3s from Type 1 diabetes patients were moderately but significantly shorter in all four CD4+ subsets.

What was sequenced were expressed TCRB transcripts, since all of the isolated RNA had been reverse transcribed. Libraries were prepared by immunoSEQ multiplex PCR; TCRdb keeps only in-frame clonotypes and omits some of them. Of under 400,000 clones in the sample, about 12% were seen once. These receptors have no identified antigens. Sequencing was performed on naive CD4+ T cells from blood. The receptors come from a young woman with type 1 diabetes.

V usage is TRBV6-1 and J usage is TRBJ2-7, with 11 bases lining up with TRBD2. The CDR3 runs 13 residues. J lost 2 bases, V lost 9 bases, and 3 bases had no gene match. Per the germline V gene, CDR1 is MNHNS and CDR2 is SASEGT. CDR3 nucleotide sequence: TGTGCCAGTCGGACTAGCGGGCCCTACGAGCAGTACTTC. Encoded protein: CASRTSGPYEQYF.

This chain links TRBV5-1 with TRBJ2-7; TRBD2 is a possible D gene (6 bases). The length of the CDR3 is 16 residues. V lost 4 bases and J lost 3, with 20 bases in between. From germline, CDR1 is SGHRS and CDR2 YFSETQ. The CDR3 coding sequence is TGCGCCAGCAGCGCGACGGTGGCGGGGCAGGGCTACGAGCAGTACTTC. Translation gives CASSATVAGQGYEQYF.

This clone was found a few times. This rearrangement joins TRBV2 to TRBJ1-5; 8 nucleotides agree with TRBD1. The CDR3 has 13 residues. CDR1 and CDR2 from the germline V gene are SNHLY and FYNNEI. After removal of 9 bases from V and 4 bases from J, the junction contained 5 bases not matched to a gene. CDR3 sequence: CASRTGRNQPQHF. CDR3 bases: TGTGCCAGTCGGACAGGGAGGAATCAGCCCCAGCATTTT.

Regarding this clone: This CDR3 is also generated by other DNA sequences in the sample. The genes are TRBV7-2 and TRBJ2-5; 10 bases agree with TRBD1. V lost 4 bases to trimming and J lost 5 bases; unmatched junction nucleotides: 1. This CDR3 is built from 13 residues. In germline, CDR1 is SGHTA, CDR2 FQGNSA. The CDR3 sequence is CASSSDRGETQYF. DNA of the CDR3: TGTGCCAGCAGCTCGGACAGGGGGGAGACCCAGTACTTC.

V gene TRBV2 combines with J gene TRBJ1-2; TRBD1 matches 7 bases. The CDR3 length is 14 residues. Germline V gene lookup returns CDR1 SNHLY and CDR2 FYNNEI. The V segment lost 2 bases and the J segment 7 bases; nucleotides outside the gene matches: 7. CDR3 in amino acids: CASSELRDRPGYTF. CDR3 DNA sequence: TGTGCCAGCAGTGAACTCCGGGACAGACCTGGCTACACCTTC.

V gene TRBV27 combines with J gene TRBJ2-2; TRBD2 matches at 11 bases. Unmatched junction bases numbered 7, after V lost 3 bases and J lost 4 bases. The CDR3 is 17 residues long. In germline, CDR1 is MNHEY, CDR2 SMNVEV (reference sequence). CDR3 sequence (DNA): TGTGCCAGCAGTTTCCCCCTCCTAGCGGGGGGCACCGGGGAGCTGTTTTTT. Its translation is CASSFPLLAGGTGELFF.

The chain combines TRBV29-1 with TRBJ2-3; 8 nucleotides agree with TRBD2. Germline CDR1 reads SQVTM; CDR2 reads ANQGSEA. The CDR3 extends over 13 amino acids. Germline trimming cut 2 bases from V and 5 bases from J; bases unmatched to any gene: 3. The CDR3 DNA sequence: TGCAGCGTTGAACGGGCGGGGGGAGATACGCAGTATTTT. Protein: CSVERAGGDTQYF.

Only a few counts were recorded for this clone. The V gene is TRBV6-6, the J gene TRBJ2-7; tentatively, D is TRBD1 (5 bases). Deletions cut 7 bases from V and 2 bases from J, with 15 bases between. There are 14 residues in the CDR3. The germline CDR1 and CDR2 sequences are MNHNY and SVGAGI (reference sequence). The CDR3 DNA follows: TGTGCCAGCAACTCCCGGCAGGGCGCCTACGAGCAGTACTTC. Its protein product is CASNSRQGAYEQYF.

The rearrangement uses TRBV28 and TRBJ2-7; 7 nucleotides match TRBD2. CDR1 and CDR2 from the germline V gene are MDHEN and SYDVKM. With 4 bases clipped from V and 0 bases from J, the junction kept 6 bases outside the gene matches. The CDR3 extends over 15 amino acids. The CDR3 region has the DNA TGTGCCAGCAGTTCCTCTAGCGGAAACTCCTACGAGCAGTACTTC. As protein: CASSSSSGNSYEQYF.

This chain connects TRBV10-3 to TRBJ2-7; 9 bases are shared with TRBD1. Trimming removed 11 bases from V and 6 bases from J; junction bases left unmatched: 8. Germline CDR1 ENHRY, CDR2 SYGVKD. The CDR3 is made up of 12 amino acids. CDR3 in amino acids: CASLGQGLEQYF. For the CDR3, the DNA is TGTGCCTCCCTAGGACAGGGGCTCGAGCAGTACTTC.

This clone was counted only a few times. The CDR3 protein is CAWGREKLFF. CDR3 DNA sequence: TGTGCCTGGGGCAGGGAAAAACTGTTTTTT. The V call is TRBV30, the J call TRBJ1-4; D remains ambiguous. Germline V gene data show CDR1 as GTSNPN and CDR2 as SVGIG (reference sequence). Trimming stripped 5 bases from V and 8 bases from J, with 6 bases between. The CDR3 is 10 amino acids.

In its sample, this clone was seen a few times. This chain links TRBV21-1 with TRBJ2-1; the table calls TRBD2, which could not be checked here. TRBV21-1 is reported as a pseudogene. The CDR3 covers 13 residues. CDR3 amino acids: CASSMTRRNEQFF. The CDR3 DNA follows: TGTGCCAGCAGCATGACTAGGCGAAATGAGCAGTTCTTC.

This clone occurred a few times. This chain uses TRBV6-4 with TRBJ1-6, with D perhaps TRBD1 (5 bases). The V end was cut by 0 bases, the J end by 7 bases, with 10 bases between. CDR3 size: 15 residues. Germline assignment: CDR1 MRHNA and CDR2 SNTAGT. CDR3 DNA sequence: TGTGCCAGCAGTGACTCACCGGGGGGGAATTCACCCCTCCACTTT. Amino acid sequence: CASSDSPGGNSPLHF.

The chain joins TRBV6-5 to TRBJ2-7; perhaps TRBD2 as D (6 bases). The CDR3 has 13 amino acids. Germline CDR1 MNHEY, CDR2 SVGAGI. V lost 6 bases to trimming and J lost 6 bases, with 15 bases between them. In DNA form, the CDR3 reads TGTGCCAGCAGCTCTGGGGGAGGTGGCGAGCAGTACTTC. The encoded protein is CASSSGGGGEQYF.

The table lists this clone with a few counts. The chain combines TRBV25-1 with TRBJ2-5, with 12 bases matching TRBD1. Germline V CDR1 and CDR2: MGHDK, SYGVNS. Trimming took 4 bases from V and 4 from J; bases not matched to a gene: 4. CDR3 length: 15 amino acids. CDR3 nucleotide sequence: TGTGCCAGCAGTGGGGGACAGGGGGCAAGAGAGACCCAGTACTTC. Translation gives CASSGGQGARETQYF.

The table lists this clone with a few counts. This chain connects TRBV5-1 to TRBJ2-7, with D tentatively TRBD1 (6 bases). From germline, CDR1 is SGHRS and CDR2 YFSETQ. This CDR3 contains 14 residues. V lost 6 bases and J 3 bases, leaving 16 bases between the germline ends. Here the CDR3 reads CASTKDTGYYEQYF. For the CDR3, the DNA is TGCGCCAGCACAAAAGATACAGGGTACTACGAGCAGTACTTC.

This clone has a handful of counts. The chain employs TRBV15 and TRBJ2-5; the match to TRBD1 covers 7 bases. The CDR3 has 14 residues. Germline trimming cut 1 base from V and 1 base from J; bases unmatched to any gene: 0. Germline CDR1 LNHNV, CDR2 YYDKDF (reference sequence). CDR3 sequence (DNA): TGTGCCACCAGCAGAGGGGACAGCCAAGAGACCCAGTACTTC. Translating it yields CATSRGDSQETQYF. Full variable domain (remainder filled in from reference TRBV15 and TRBJ2-5): DAMVIQNPRYQVTQFGKPVTLSCSQTLNHNVMYWYQQKSSQAPKLLFHYYDKDFNNEADTPDNFQSRRPNTSFCFLDIRSPGLGDTAMYLCATSRGDSQETQYFGPGTRLLVL.

This clone was seen only a few times. The rearrangement links TRBV27 to TRBJ1-2; D gene ambiguous. The CDR3 is 16 residues long. CDR1 and CDR2 (germline): MNHEY, SMNVEV (reference sequence). With 2 bases removed from V and 4 bases from J, the gap between germline ends came to 17 bases. CDR3 sequence: CASSLLSQAHRYGYTF. CDR3 sequence (DNA): TGTGCCAGCAGTTTACTCAGCCAGGCCCACCGCTATGGCTACACCTTC.

This chain uses TRBV30 with TRBJ1-4; perhaps TRBD1 as D (5 bases). The CDR3 has 14 residues. Between the trimmed V and J ends, which lost 1 base and 8 bases, there was a span of 14 bases. CDR1 GTSNPN and CDR2 SVGIG come from the germline V gene (reference sequence). CDR3 in amino acids: CAWSAPRVGEKLFF. In nucleotides, the CDR3 is TGTGCCTGGAGTGCACCCAGGGTGGGAGAAAAACTGTTTTTT.

This clone was observed a few times. The rearrangement uses TRBV11-2 and TRBJ2-2, with D tentatively TRBD2 (6 bases). The CDR3 has 14 residues. The germline V gene encodes CDR1 SGHAT and CDR2 FQNNGV. With 5 bases removed from V and 5 bases from J, the gap between germline ends came to 12 bases. The CDR3 nucleotides read TGTGCCAGCAGCCGAGATCGGGGGACCGGGGAGCTGTTTTTT. Amino acids: CASSRDRGTGELFF. The complete variable domain, with remaining parts taken from reference TRBV11-2 and TRBJ2-2, reads EAGVAQSPRYKIIEKRQSVAFWCNPISGHATLYWYQQILGQGPKLLIQFQNNGVVDDSQLPKDRFSAERLKGVDSTLKIQPAKLEDSAVYLCASSRDRGTGELFFGEGSRLTVL.